Following are 21 T cell receptor beta chains from one sample sequenced in a study of identifying expanded T cells in peripheral blood. Measured with immunoSEQ multiplex PCR; TCRdb has only the in-frame clones, and not every one. The table has tens of thousands of clones, 84% seen once. Material: blood. These receptors were collected from a person between 18 and 70 years old in good health.

The chain joins TRBV14 to TRBJ1-1, with a tentative D call TRBD1 (6 bases). V lost 10 bases to trimming and J lost 5 bases, with 17 bases between them. The V gene's germline CDR1 is SGHDN and CDR2 FVKESK. This CDR3 contains 13 residues. This CDR3 reads CATTQGFETEAFF. In nucleotides, the CDR3 is TGTGCCACCACCCAGGGGTTTGAAACTGAAGCTTTCTTT.

The V call is TRBV7-3, the J call TRBJ2-3; unclear D gene. Trimming removed 5 bases from V and 1 base from J, with 10 bases in between. Germline CDR1 SGHTA, CDR2 FQGTGA. The CDR3 runs 14 residues. The CDR3 nucleotides read TGTGCCAGCAGCCTAGGGTCCGGCACAGATACGCAGTATTTT. Protein sequence: CASSLGSGTDTQYF. The full variable domain, with the rest looked up from reference TRBV7-3 and TRBJ2-3, is GAGVSQTPSNKVTEKGKYVELRCDPISGHTALYWYRQSLGQGPEFLIYFQGTGAADDSGLPNDRFFAVRPEGSVSTLKIQRTERGDSAVYLCASSLGSGTDTQYFGPGTRLTVL.

The genes are TRBV14 and TRBJ1-1; D possibly corresponds to TRBD1 (6 bases). Per the germline V gene, CDR1 is SGHDN and CDR2 is FVKESK. Trimming removed 0 bases at V and 8 bases at J, with 13 bases between. This CDR3 comprises 14 residues. The CDR3 DNA reads TGTGCCAGCAGCCAAGATGTCACGGGGGCAGAAGCTTTCTTT. Protein product: CASSQDVTGAEAFF.

This sequence joins TRBV5-6 and TRBJ2-5; D unresolved. Germline values: CDR1 SGHDT, CDR2 YYEEEE. V lost 0 bases and J 1 base, leaving 7 bases between the germline ends. The CDR3 has 14 amino acids. The CDR3 nucleotides are TGTGCCAGCAGCTTGGGCCGATTCCAAGAGACCCAGTACTTC. Translated: CASSLGRFQETQYF.

The CDR3 region has the DNA TGTGCCAGCAGCTTACGGGACAGAAACAATGAGCAGTTCTTC. It yields the protein CASSLRDRNNEQFF. The chain links TRBV7-9 to TRBJ2-1; 7 positions match TRBD1. Losses at the gene ends were 2 bases for V and 5 bases for J; bases not matched to a gene: 3. The CDR3 sequence is 14 residues long. CDR1 and CDR2 (germline): SEHNR, FQNEAQ (reference sequence). Combining the CDR3 with reference TRBV7-9 and TRBJ2-1 gives the whole variable domain DTGVSQNPRHKITKRGQNVTFRCDPISEHNRLYWYRQTLGQGPEFLTYFQNEAQLEKSRLLSDRFSAERPKGSFSTLEIQRTEQGDSAMYLCASSLRDRNNEQFFGPGTRLTVL.

J is TRBJ2-6 and V is TRBV7-8; 8 bases agree with TRBD1. V dropped 0 bases and J dropped 1; count of bases not matched to a gene: 11. Germline V gene lookup returns CDR1 SGHVS and CDR2 FQNEAQ. This CDR3 contains 20 residues. The CDR3 reads CASSLARAGGLGSGANVLTF. The CDR3 region has the DNA TGTGCCAGCAGCTTAGCGCGGGCAGGGGGCCTCGGGTCTGGGGCCAACGTCCTGACTTTC.

The CDR3 DNA reads as TGTGCCAGTAGTATATTGGGGGGATCCATGGAGACCCAGTACTTC. Translated, it gives CASSILGGSMETQYF. J is TRBJ2-5 and V is TRBV19; tentative D call: TRBD2 (6 bases). With 2 bases removed from V and 5 bases from J, the gap between germline ends came to 15 bases. The CDR3 spans 15 residues. Germline V gene data show CDR1 as LNHDA and CDR2 as SQIVND (reference sequence).

The genes are TRBV4-2 and TRBJ2-7; TRBD1 matches at 8 bases. This CDR3 region has 14 residues. V lost 3 bases, J lost 3 bases, and 4 bases stayed unmatched. CDR1 is LGHNA, CDR2 YNFKEQ, per germline. The CDR3, as DNA: TGTGCCAGCAGCCACCAGGACAGGGACTACGAGCAGTACTTC. It codes for CASSHQDRDYEQYF.

V is TRBV10-3 and J is TRBJ2-3; 10 nucleotides line up with TRBD2. The length of the CDR3 is 15 residues. J lost 1 base, V lost 3 bases, and 1 base had no gene match. Germline CDR1 reads ENHRY; CDR2 reads SYGVKD. CDR3 coding DNA: TGTGCCATCAGTGACCTAGCGGGAGGCACAGATACGCAGTATTTT. It specifies CAISDLAGGTDTQYF.

This clone has only one observation. The sample has other DNA sequences that encode this CDR3 too. This chain joins TRBV30 and TRBJ2-5; TRBD1 matches at 11 bases. CDR3 length: 15 amino acids. Germline lookup yields CDR1 GTSNPN and CDR2 SVGIG (reference sequence). The V gene end was trimmed by 2 bases and the J gene end by 5 bases; junction bases not matched to a gene: 7. The CDR3 DNA reads TGTGCCTGGAGTCCGCGGACAGGGGGCAGGGAGACCCAGTACTTC. It codes for CAWSPRTGGRETQYF.

The J gene is TRBJ1-1, the V gene TRBV19; D not certain. The ends were cut back, 7 bases at V and 3 bases at J, with 12 bases in the middle. Germline CDR1 is LNHDA and CDR2 is SQIVND (reference sequence). The CDR3 is made up of 13 amino acids. The CDR3 sequence: CASKTPRDTEAFF. As DNA, the CDR3 is TGTGCCAGTAAAACTCCTAGGGACACTGAAGCTTTCTTT.

The V gene is TRBV7-9, the J gene TRBJ2-1; TRBD2 agrees at 9 bases. This CDR3 is 16 amino acids long. Germline values: CDR1 SEHNR, CDR2 FQNEAQ (reference sequence). V trimming: 1 base; J trimming: 5 bases; junction bases outside the gene matches: 6. The CDR3 sequence is CASSLGASGVNNEQFF. DNA of the CDR3: TGTGCCAGCAGCTTAGGGGCTAGCGGGGTCAACAATGAGCAGTTCTTC.

This rearrangement joins TRBV2 to TRBJ2-7; 9 bases line up with TRBD1. Trimming cost V 6 bases and J 5 bases; bases outside gene matches: 14. The CDR3 is 16 amino acids. In germline, CDR1 is SNHLY, CDR2 FYNNEI. CDR3 nucleotides: TGTGCCAGCAGACGGGACAGGGCTAACGTAGTCAACGAGCAGTACTTC. This encodes CASRRDRANVVNEQYF.

This clone was recorded many times. The V gene is TRBV6-5, the J gene TRBJ1-5; 7 bases map to TRBD1. The CDR3 runs 15 residues. J gave up 6 bases and V 4 bases, and 9 bases lay outside the gene matches. Germline V gene lookup returns CDR1 MNHEY and CDR2 SVGAGI. CDR3 in DNA: TGTGCCAGCAGTTCCTATCGGACAGGAACTCAGCCCCAGCATTTT. As protein: CASSSYRTGTQPQHF.

V is TRBV29-1 and J is TRBJ2-3; 12 bases are a match to TRBD2. CDR3 length: 14 amino acids. Germline V gives CDR1 SQVTM, CDR2 ANQGSEA. J gave up 4 bases and V 6 bases, and 5 bases lay outside the gene matches. CDR3: CSVETSGSSDTQYF. The DNA for the CDR3 is TGCAGCGTCGAGACTAGCGGGAGCTCAGATACGCAGTATTTT.

The genes are TRBV7-2 and TRBJ2-7; D may be TRBD2 (5 bases). This CDR3 comprises 15 residues. CDR1 and CDR2 from the germline V gene are SGHTA and FQGNSA. V was pared by 3 bases and J by 2 bases, with 14 bases between. The CDR3 region is CASSLQSSGAYEQYF. In DNA form, the CDR3 reads TGTGCCAGCAGCTTGCAGTCCTCCGGGGCCTACGAGCAGTACTTC.

V and J are TRBV6-4 and TRBJ2-1, with no clear D. Germline lookup yields CDR1 MRHNA and CDR2 SNTAGT. Trimming stripped 5 bases from V and 6 bases from J, with 14 bases between. This CDR3 is 14 amino acids long. The CDR3 protein is CASSSPDSPNEQFF. The CDR3 coding sequence is TGTGCCAGCAGTAGCCCGGATTCCCCCAATGAGCAGTTCTTC.

The chain uses TRBV7-2 and TRBJ1-5; D is possibly TRBD1 (5 bases). The germline CDR1 and CDR2 sequences are SGHTA and FQGNSA. Trimming stripped 2 bases from V and 4 bases from J, with 18 bases between. The CDR3 length is 17 residues. CDR3 loop: CASSLIVGWGSNQPQHF. The CDR3 DNA follows: TGTGCCAGCAGCTTAATCGTCGGTTGGGGCAGTAATCAGCCCCAGCATTTT.

The gene calls are TRBV4-3 and TRBJ2-1; tentatively, D is TRBD1 or TRBD2 (5 bases each). Deletions cut 2 bases from V and 7 bases from J, with 21 bases between. Germline CDR1 and CDR2: LGHNA and YSLEER. The length of the CDR3 is 17 residues. In nucleotides, the CDR3 is TGCGCCAGCAGCCAACATTCGACCACAAGGGACGATAATGAGCAGTTCTTC. Translation gives CASSQHSTTRDDNEQFF.

J is TRBJ2-7 and V is TRBV11-1, with TRBD1 identical over 8 bases. The V gene end was trimmed by 6 bases and the J gene end by 4 bases; junction bases not matched to a gene: 14. The CDR3 spans 16 residues. CDR1 and CDR2 (germline): SGHAT, FQDESV (reference sequence). CDR3 amino acids: CASRATTGTGVYEQYF. The CDR3 region has the DNA TGTGCCAGCAGGGCGACCACCGGGACAGGAGTTTACGAGCAGTACTTC. Supplemented by reference TRBV11-1 and TRBJ2-7, the full variable domain reads EAEVAQSPRYKITEKSQAVAFWCDPISGHATLYWYRQILGQGPELLVQFQDESVVDDSQLPKDRFSAERLKGVDSTLKIQPAELGDSAMYLCASRATTGTGVYEQYFGPGTRLTVT.

This chain connects TRBV28 to TRBJ1-2, with D hard to call. The CDR3 extends over 13 amino acids. Germline values: CDR1 MDHEN, CDR2 SYDVKM. V dropped 1 base and J dropped 8 bases, with 11 bases sitting between them. The CDR3 spells CASSLSSAQGYTF. In DNA, the CDR3 is TGTGCCAGCAGTTTATCTTCGGCGCAGGGCTACACCTTC.